This section outlines one T cell receptor beta chain sequence together with its context. Germline CDR1 reads SEHNR; CDR2 reads FQNEAQ (reference sequence). There are 16 residues in the CDR3. V shed 2 bases, J shed 10 bases, and the junction held 11 bases outside the gene matches. The sample comes from a study of glioma-infiltrating T cells after dendritic cell vaccination. The assay was immunoSEQ multiplex PCR, and TCRdb's table has in-frame clones only and misses some. This sample carries approximately 67,000 clones, under 90% of them seen once, and the ten largest clones take roughly 8.2%. The gene calls are TRBV7-9 and TRBJ1-6, with TRBD1 identical over 7 bases. Specimen: blood, collected before dendritic cell vaccination. The clonotype originates from a human donor with glioblastoma. The CDR3 bases are TGTGCCAGCAGCTTAAGTTTTGGGACAGTCGCCTCACCCCTCCACTTT. This translates into CASSLSFGTVASPLHF.